This TCR beta chain was sequenced for a study of blood T cells in healthy people across ages. Sample-barcoded 5' priming and a J-beta primer mix drove a second PCR of roughly 7 to 11 cycles. Every sample returned 2.5 million or more CDR3-containing paired-end reads. Each CDR3 protein gets one entry after TCRdb re-called the 5' RACE reads with MiXCR. The sample yields about 1.6 million distinct CDR3 sequences, around 36% seen once. This clonotype was seen a few times. Samples each yielded at least 6 micrograms of total RNA. The sample consisted of blood. This receptor was obtained from a woman in her 30s in good health.

CDR3 in amino acids: CATADRGIGQPQHF. CDR3 nucleotides: TGTGCCACCGCGGACAGGGGGATTGGTCAGCCCCAGCATTTT. This chain uses TRBV10-3 with TRBJ1-5; TRBD1 matches at 10 bases. The junction had 9 bases not matched to a gene; V was cut back by 10 bases and J by 6 bases. The germline V gene has CDR1 ENHRY and CDR2 SYGVKD. CDR3 size: 14 residues.